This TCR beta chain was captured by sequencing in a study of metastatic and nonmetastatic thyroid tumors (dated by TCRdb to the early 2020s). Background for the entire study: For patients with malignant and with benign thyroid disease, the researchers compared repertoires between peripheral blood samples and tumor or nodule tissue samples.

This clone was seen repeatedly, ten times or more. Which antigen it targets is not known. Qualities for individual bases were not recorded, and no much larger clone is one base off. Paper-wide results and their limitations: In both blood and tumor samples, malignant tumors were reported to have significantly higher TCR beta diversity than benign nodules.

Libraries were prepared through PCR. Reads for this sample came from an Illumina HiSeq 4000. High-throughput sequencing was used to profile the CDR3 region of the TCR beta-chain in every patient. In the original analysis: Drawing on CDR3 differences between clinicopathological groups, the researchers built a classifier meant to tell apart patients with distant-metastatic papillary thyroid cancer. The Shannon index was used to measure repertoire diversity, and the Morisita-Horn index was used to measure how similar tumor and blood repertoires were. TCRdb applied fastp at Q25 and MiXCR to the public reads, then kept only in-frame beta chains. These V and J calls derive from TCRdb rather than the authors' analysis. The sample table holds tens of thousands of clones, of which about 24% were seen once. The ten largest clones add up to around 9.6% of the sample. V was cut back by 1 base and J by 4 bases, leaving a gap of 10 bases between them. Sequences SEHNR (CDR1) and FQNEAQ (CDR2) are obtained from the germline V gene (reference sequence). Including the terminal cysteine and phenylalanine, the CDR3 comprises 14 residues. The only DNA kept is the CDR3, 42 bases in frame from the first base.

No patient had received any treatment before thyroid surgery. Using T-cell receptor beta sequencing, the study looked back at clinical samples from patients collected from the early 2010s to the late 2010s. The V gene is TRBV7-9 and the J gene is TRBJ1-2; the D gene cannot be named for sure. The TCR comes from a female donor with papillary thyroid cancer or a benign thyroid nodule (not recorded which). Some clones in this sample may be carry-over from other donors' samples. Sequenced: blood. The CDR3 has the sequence CASSLGGTAYGYTF. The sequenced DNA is TGTGCCAGCAGCTTAGGAGGCACAGCCTATGGCTACACCTTC. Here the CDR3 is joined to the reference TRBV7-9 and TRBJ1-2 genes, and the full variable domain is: DTGVSQNPRHKITKRGQNVTFRCDPISEHNRLYWYRQTLGQGPEFLTYFQNEAQLEKSRLLSDRFSAERPKGSFSTLEIQRTEQGDSAMYLCASSLGGTAYGYTFGSGTRLTVV.